This T cell receptor beta chain was recorded in a study of cytomegalovirus exposure and HLA in healthy donors. The CDR3 length is 16 residues. CDR1 SEHNR and CDR2 FQNEAQ come from the germline V gene (reference sequence). V was clipped by 4 bases and J by 0 bases, with 15 bases between them. Concerning this clone: Its antigen remains unidentified.

Amplification used 60 Vbeta primers and 13 Jbeta primers. Method: immunoSEQ multiplex PCR; TCRdb's copy keeps in-frame clones and lacks some. Found here are roughly 200,000 clones, about four fifths of them singletons; the top ten hold around 1.6%. Regarding the study as a whole: Relative to the approximately 670-donor mean, N-insertions were reportedly fewer in an Asian-associated ancestry cluster in a later analysis.

The rearrangement joins TRBV7-9 to TRBJ1-1, with D possibly being TRBD1 (5 bases). The sequence came from a girl aged 5-17 years in good health and CMV-seropositive. The sequenced sample was PBMCs. The CDR3 region has the DNA TGTGCCAGCAGCTCAACCCTGACGGACATGAACACTGAAGCTTTCTTT. It specifies CASSSTLTDMNTEAFF.